Reported below is one TCR beta chain. The data derive from a study of monozygotic twins with inflammatory bowel disease. UMIs containing a 6-nucleotide sample barcode were added via template switching. No DNA is given; TCRdb re-called the 5' RACE reads and lists each CDR3 protein once. The sample's table shows 300,000 to 400,000 distinct CDR3 sequences. From germline, CDR1 is SGHRS and CDR2 YFSETQ. This CDR3 spans 14 amino acids. The TCR was taken from a human donor with ulcerative colitis or Crohn's disease, or a healthy co-twin of an affected twin (not recorded which). The rearrangement links TRBV5-1 to TRBJ1-1. The sequencing sample was made of blood. The CDR3 protein is CASSFGILNTEAFF.